The T cell receptor beta chain described here comes from a study of shared clonotypes between healthy human individuals (dated by TCRdb to the early 2020s). In terms of the full investigation: The cohort included three men and a couple of women between 18 and 49 years of age. Per donor, leukapheresis produced somewhere between about 0.94 and 9 billion PBMCs. Blood TCR repertoires of five healthy adults were deeply sequenced to estimate repertoire size and the extent of clonotype sharing between individuals. For each donor, three plates each were used for CD4 naive and CD4 memory, two plates were used for CD8 naive, and one plate was used for CD8 memory. To increase sequencing depth and limit assay-specific biases, TCR repertoire library preparation and sequencing were carried out by different laboratories using diverse techniques. Points the paper makes about the study in general: Rarefaction of sorted-subset datasets indicated incomplete sequencing despite the large sequencing depth. Because the study included only a small number of donors, the genetic and exposure-history diversity represented was limited. Sampling was restricted to blood, and TCR repertoires in tissues likely differ from the TCR repertoires found in blood. Approximately 5% of naive CD4, roughly 3.6% of naive CD8, about 2.5% of memory CD4, and about 0.4% of memory CD8 clonotypes were shared across several donors. Clonotypes shared by all four sorted-subset donors showed higher generation probabilities than non-shared clonotypes. Naive subsets generally had larger estimated clonotype richness than memory subsets did. Pairwise subsampling indicated that sequencing depth was expected to affect the degree of clonotype sharing among donors.

The CDR3 goes from the cysteine to the phenylalanine over 15 residues. Only CDR3 DNA remains: 45 bases, in frame from the first base. Ends trimmed: V by 6 bases, J by 5 bases; bases unmatched to a gene: 13. Looking up the germline V gene yields CDR1 SQVTM and CDR2 ANQGSEA. TCR CDR3 regions were amplified from genomic DNA by multiplex PCR using the deep immunoSEQ assay. Extracted genomic DNA from each cell subset was spread evenly across all wells of several immunoSEQ 96-well plates, with each plate serving as a replicate. For sorted subsets, about 200 ng genomic DNA, equal to tens of thousands of T cell genomes, was loaded into each replicate PCR. The purified libraries were quantified using a Qubit 3.0 fluorometer, sized with a Bioanalyzer 2100, and then quantified again using the KAPA Library Quantification kit. A separate single-read 150-cycle Illumina NextSeq 550 flow cell was used to sequence each immunoSEQ 96-well plate. The study's processing was this. Because the immunoSEQ output held only junctional sequences and lacked quality scores, the filtering could not match the filtering applied to full-length reads. To assign V/J genes and CDR3, sequences were annotated using PyIR, a Python wrapper for IgBLAST v1.9, with IMGT germline references. Reads were filtered out if the reads had weak V/J assignments (E-value above 1e-6), no CDR3, stop codons, out-of-frame junctions, or ambiguous translated residues. V3J clonotypes were defined as sequences sharing the same inferred V gene, J gene, and CDR3 amino acid sequence. The percentage overlap between two repertoires was calculated by dividing the number of shared unique clonotypes by the size of the smaller repertoire. Richness of each repertoire was evaluated using RTK rarefaction, the Chao1 estimator, and Recon v2.1 estimates of unobserved clonotypes. Generation probabilities for all TCRbeta clonotypes obtained by the gDNA method from a few donors were computed using OLGA. The source is immuneACCESS, and TCRdb retained only in-frame sequences with V and J called. Part of the clones is not carried over; for the studies checked, unresolved V genes explain less than half of this, and the remainder is unexplained. V and J calls and clone size are those listed in that table; D and trimming were worked out from the DNA. Here the sample has about 1.1 million clones; 75% to 85% occur a single time. Of the sample, under 0.6% is held by the ten largest clones.

As to this clone: Its antigen is still unknown. Nothing much larger sits one base from this clone, and base qualities are not available.

The donors were healthy, HIV-negative adults who had no recently reported acute infections or vaccinations. All donors were Caucasian adults living in Nashville, Tennessee, USA. CD4+ T cells were enriched by magnetic negative selection; naive cells were then positively selected on CD45RA, and the negative fraction formed the memory subset. Blood was collected by leukapheresis, and PBMCs were isolated by Ficoll-Histopaque density gradient centrifugation and then cryopreserved in liquid nitrogen vapor phase. Purity and quantity of every magnetically sorted T cell population were checked by analytical flow cytometry. Genomic DNA was isolated from every sorted fraction and measured by UV absorbance on a Nanodrop 2000c.

This chain joins TRBV29-1 to TRBJ2-5, and 9 bases in between align with TRBD2. The source of this sequence is a man aged 18 to 29 in good health. Some clones in this sample may be carry-over from other donors' samples. Specimen: memory CD4+ T cells from PBMCs. The cell subset or site label, as the study defines it: CD45RA-negative fraction. The CDR3 region has the sequence CSVAFSGRRGETQYF. The DNA sequence reads TGCAGCGTCGCCTTTAGCGGGAGAAGGGGGGAGACCCAGTACTTC. Outside the CDR3, residues come from the reference TRBV29-1 and TRBJ2-5 proteins, so the full variable domain is: SAVISQKPSRDICQRGTSLTIQCQVDSQVTMMFWYRQQPGQSLTLIATANQGSEATYESGFVIDKFPISRPNLTFSTLTVSNMSPEDSSIYLCSVAFSGRRGETQYFGPGTRLLVL.